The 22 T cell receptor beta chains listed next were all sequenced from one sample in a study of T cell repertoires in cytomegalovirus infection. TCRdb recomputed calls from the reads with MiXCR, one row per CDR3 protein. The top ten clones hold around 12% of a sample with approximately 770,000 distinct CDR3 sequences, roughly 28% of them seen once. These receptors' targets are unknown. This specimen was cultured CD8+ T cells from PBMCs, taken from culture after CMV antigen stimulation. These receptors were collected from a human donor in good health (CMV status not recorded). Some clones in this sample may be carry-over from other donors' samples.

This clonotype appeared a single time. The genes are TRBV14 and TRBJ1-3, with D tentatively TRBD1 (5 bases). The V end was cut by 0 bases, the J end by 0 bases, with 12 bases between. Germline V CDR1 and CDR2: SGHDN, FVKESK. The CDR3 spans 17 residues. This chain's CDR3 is CASSQEQGYYSGNTIYF. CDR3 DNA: TGTGCCAGCAGCCAAGAGCAGGGTTACTACTCTGGAAACACCATATATTTT.

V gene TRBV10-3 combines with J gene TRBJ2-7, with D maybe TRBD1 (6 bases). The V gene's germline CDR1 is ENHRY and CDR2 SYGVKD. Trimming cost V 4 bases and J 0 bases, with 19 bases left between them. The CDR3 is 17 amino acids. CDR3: CAISGNRELSFSYEQYF. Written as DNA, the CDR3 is TGTGCCATCAGTGGCAACAGGGAGCTCTCCTTCTCCTACGAGCAGTACTTC.

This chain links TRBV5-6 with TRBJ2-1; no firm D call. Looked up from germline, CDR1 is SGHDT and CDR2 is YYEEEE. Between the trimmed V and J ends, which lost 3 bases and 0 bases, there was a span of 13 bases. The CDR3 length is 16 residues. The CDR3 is CASSSKYSSSYNEQFF. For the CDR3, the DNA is TGTGCCAGCAGCTCAAAATACTCTAGCTCCTACAATGAGCAGTTCTTC.

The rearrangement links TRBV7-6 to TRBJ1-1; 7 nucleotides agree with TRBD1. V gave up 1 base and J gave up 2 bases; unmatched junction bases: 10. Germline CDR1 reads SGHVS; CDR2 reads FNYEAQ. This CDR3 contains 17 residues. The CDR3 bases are TGTGCCAGCAGCTTAGTACCACAGGGGCAGGCTAACACTGAAGCTTTCTTT. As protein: CASSLVPQGQANTEAFF.

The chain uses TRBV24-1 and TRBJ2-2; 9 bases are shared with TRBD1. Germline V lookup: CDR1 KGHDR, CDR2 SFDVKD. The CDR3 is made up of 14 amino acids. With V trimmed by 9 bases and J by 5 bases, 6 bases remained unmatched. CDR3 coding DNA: TGTGCCACCGGGGGACAGGGAGGGACCGGGGAGCTGTTTTTT. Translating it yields CATGGQGGTGELFF.

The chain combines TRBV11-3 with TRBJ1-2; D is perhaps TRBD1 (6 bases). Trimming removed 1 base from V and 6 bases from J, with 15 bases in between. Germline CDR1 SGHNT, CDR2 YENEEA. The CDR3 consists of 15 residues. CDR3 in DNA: TGTGCCAGCAGCTTAGGAGCTCCGCCAGGGGATGGCTACACCTTC. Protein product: CASSLGAPPGDGYTF.

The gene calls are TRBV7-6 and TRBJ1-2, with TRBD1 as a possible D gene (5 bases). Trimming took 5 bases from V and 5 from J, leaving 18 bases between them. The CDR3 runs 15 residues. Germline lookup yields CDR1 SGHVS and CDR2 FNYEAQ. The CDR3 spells CASSPGTDLPYGYTF. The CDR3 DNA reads TGTGCCAGCAGCCCCGGGACCGACCTCCCTTATGGCTACACCTTC.

For the CDR3, the DNA is TGTGCCAGCAGTCCTGGGGCGAACACCGGGGAGCTGTTTTTT. Protein product: CASSPGANTGELFF. This rearrangement joins TRBV25-1 to TRBJ2-2; D is unresolved. CDR1 and CDR2 from the germline V gene are MGHDK and SYGVNS. This CDR3 is 14 amino acids long. V was pared by 5 bases and J by 0 bases, with 7 bases between.

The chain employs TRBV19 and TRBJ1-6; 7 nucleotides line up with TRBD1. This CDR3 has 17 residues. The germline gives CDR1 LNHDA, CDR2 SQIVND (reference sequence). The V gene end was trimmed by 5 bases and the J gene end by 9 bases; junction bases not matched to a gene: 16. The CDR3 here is CASSALKSDRRGSPLHF. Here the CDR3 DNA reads TGTGCCAGTAGTGCTCTAAAGTCGGACAGGCGAGGTTCACCCCTCCACTTT.

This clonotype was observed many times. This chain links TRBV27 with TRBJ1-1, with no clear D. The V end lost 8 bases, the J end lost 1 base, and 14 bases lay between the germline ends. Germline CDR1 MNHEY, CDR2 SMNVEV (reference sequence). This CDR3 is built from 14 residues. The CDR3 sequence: CASSSRTENTEAFF. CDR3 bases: TGTGCCAGCTCCTCCAGGACCGAGAACACTGAAGCTTTCTTT.

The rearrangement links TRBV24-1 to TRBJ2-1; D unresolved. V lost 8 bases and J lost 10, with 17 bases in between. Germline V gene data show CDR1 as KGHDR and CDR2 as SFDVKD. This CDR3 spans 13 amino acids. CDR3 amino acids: CATKDGYLGEQFF. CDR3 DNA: TGTGCCACCAAGGACGGGTACTTGGGGGAGCAGTTCTTC.

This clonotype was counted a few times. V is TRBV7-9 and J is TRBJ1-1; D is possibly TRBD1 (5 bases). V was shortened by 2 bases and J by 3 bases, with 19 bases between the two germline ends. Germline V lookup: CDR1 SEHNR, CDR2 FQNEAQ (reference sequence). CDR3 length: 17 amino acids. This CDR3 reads CASSLMSGLGVDTEAFF. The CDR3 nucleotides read TGTGCCAGCAGCTTAATGTCTGGTTTGGGGGTGGACACTGAAGCTTTCTTT.

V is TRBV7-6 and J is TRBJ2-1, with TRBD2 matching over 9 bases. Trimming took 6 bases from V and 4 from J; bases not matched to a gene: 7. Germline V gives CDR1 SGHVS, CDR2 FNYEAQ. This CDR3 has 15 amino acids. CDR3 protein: CASSRRGLAYNEQFF. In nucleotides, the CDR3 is TGTGCCAGCAGTCGAAGGGGACTAGCATACAATGAGCAGTTCTTC.

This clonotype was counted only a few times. The CDR3 nucleotides are TGTGCCAGTAGTATAGTCGGAGAGAATGAGCAGTTCTTC. Translating gives CASSIVGENEQFF. The chain couples TRBV19 to TRBJ2-1; no clear D gene. Trimming took off 1 base at V and 7 bases at J, with 8 bases between the two ends. This CDR3 comprises 13 residues. Germline V gives CDR1 LNHDA, CDR2 SQIVND (reference sequence).

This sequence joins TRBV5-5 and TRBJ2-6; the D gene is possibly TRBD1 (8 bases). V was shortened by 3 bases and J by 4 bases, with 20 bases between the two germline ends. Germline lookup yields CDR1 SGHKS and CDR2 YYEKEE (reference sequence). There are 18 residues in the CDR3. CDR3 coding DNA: TGTGCCAGCAGCTGGACGGACAGGGACTATCTGGGGGCCAACGTCCTGACTTTC. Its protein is CASSWTDRDYLGANVLTF.

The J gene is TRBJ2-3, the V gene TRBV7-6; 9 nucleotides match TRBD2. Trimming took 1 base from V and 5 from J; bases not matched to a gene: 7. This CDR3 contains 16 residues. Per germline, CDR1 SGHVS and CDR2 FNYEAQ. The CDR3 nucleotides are TGTGCCAGCAGCTTAGGTGGTAGCGGGGGACGAGATACGCAGTATTTT. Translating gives CASSLGGSGGRDTQYF.

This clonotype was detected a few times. CDR3 coding DNA: TGTGCCAGCAGTTACTCCCCCCTCAACAGCAACGCTTACCTTGCCTACGAGCAGTACTTC. Its translation: CASSYSPLNSNAYLAYEQYF. The chain couples TRBV6-5 to TRBJ2-7; no firm D call. In germline, CDR1 is MNHEY, CDR2 SVGAGI. The CDR3 totals 20 residues. With 0 bases removed from V and 2 bases from J, the gap between germline ends came to 26 bases.

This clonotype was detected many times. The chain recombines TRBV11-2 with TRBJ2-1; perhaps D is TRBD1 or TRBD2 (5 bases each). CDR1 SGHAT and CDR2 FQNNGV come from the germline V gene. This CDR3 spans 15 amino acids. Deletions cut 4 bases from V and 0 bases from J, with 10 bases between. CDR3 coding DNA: TGTGCCAGCAGCTCGGGACGGATCTCCTACAATGAGCAGTTCTTC. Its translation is CASSSGRISYNEQFF.

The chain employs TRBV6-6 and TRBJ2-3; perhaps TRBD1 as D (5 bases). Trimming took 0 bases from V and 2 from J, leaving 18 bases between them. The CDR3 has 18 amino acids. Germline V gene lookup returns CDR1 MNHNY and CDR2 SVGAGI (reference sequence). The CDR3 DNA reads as TGTGCCAGCAGTTACTCGACTTGGGGCGATCTATTCACAGATACGCAGTATTTT. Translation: CASSYSTWGDLFTDTQYF.

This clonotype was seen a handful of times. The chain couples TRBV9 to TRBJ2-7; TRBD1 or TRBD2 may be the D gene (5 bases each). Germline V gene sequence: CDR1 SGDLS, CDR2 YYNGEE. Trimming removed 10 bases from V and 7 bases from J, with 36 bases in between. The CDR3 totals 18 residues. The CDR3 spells CAGSPGLRPRVRFGEQYV. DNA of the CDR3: TGTGCCGGATCCCCGGGGCTCCGGCCGAGGGTGAGATTCGGGGAGCAGTACGTC.

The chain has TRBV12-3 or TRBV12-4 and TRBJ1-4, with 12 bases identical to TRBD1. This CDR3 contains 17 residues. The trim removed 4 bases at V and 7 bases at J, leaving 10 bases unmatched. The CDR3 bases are TGTGCCAGCAGTTCCCGGGGACAGGGGGCTCAAAGTGAAAAACTGTTTTTT. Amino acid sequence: CASSSRGQGAQSEKLFF.

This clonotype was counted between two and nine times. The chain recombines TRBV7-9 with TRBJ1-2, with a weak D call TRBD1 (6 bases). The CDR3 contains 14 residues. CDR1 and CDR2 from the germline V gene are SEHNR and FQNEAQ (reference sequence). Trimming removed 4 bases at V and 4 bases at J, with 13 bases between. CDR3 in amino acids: CASSSGQSPYGYTF. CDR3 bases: TGTGCCAGCAGCTCGGGACAATCCCCCTATGGCTACACCTTC.